The rows below give T cell receptor beta chains drawn from one sample of a study of cytomegalovirus exposure and HLA in healthy donors. Profiling relied on immunoSEQ multiplex PCR, and the TCRdb table lists in-frame clones only, not all of them. The sample shows roughly 250,000 clones, 75% to 85% of them seen only once. Sample: PBMCs. Receptors were obtained from a girl aged 2 to 10 in good health and CMV-seronegative. Both conserved end residues are part of each CDR3. D genes are given only for firm matches. Expanded clones get a size class; other rows say once, few or many, or leave the size out.

j_gene	abundance	d_gene	v_gene	len	CDR3nt	CDR3aa
TRBJ1-2	NA	TRBD1	TRBV28	16	TGTGCCACCATGCCGGGACAGGGATACCCCCGGTATGGCTACACCTTC	CATMPGQGYPRYGYTF
TRBJ2-3	NA	TRBD1	TRBV5-6	14	TGTGCCAGCAGCCCGGACAGGGGGCGGGATACGCAGTATTTT	CASSPDRGRDTQYF
TRBJ1-3	NA	NA	TRBV28	15	TGTGCCAGCAGTTTAGCGGGGGATTCTGGAAACACCATATATTTT	CASSLAGDSGNTIYF
TRBJ2-3	NA	NA	TRBV18	13	TGTGCCAGCACCGGGACTGGTACAGATACGCAGTATTTT	CASTGTGTDTQYF
TRBJ2-7	NA	NA	TRBV10-3	10	TGTGCCATCCTCGTCGGGTGGCAGTACTTC	CAILVGWQYF
TRBJ2-7	NA	NA	TRBV7-9	15	TGTTCCAGCAGCCACGATAGACTAGTCGACTACGAGCAGTACTTC	CSSSHDRLVDYEQYF
TRBJ1-2	NA	TRBD1	TRBV5-4	13	TGTGCCAGCAGCTTGCAGGGGGCCTATGGCTACACCTTC	CASSLQGAYGYTF
TRBJ2-1	NA	TRBD2	TRBV6-5	14	TGTGCCAGCATTGGCGGGGGAGGAATCAATGAGCAGTTCTTC	CASIGGGGINEQFF
TRBJ2-5	NA	TRBD2	TRBV29-1	12	TGCAGCGTCCCCGGGAGGGAAGAGACCCAGTACTTC	CSVPGREETQYF
TRBJ2-1	NA	TRBD2	TRBV7-9	15	TGTGCCAGCAGCTTACGAGCGGGACGGTACAGTGAGCAGTTCTTC	CASSLRAGRYSEQFF
TRBJ2-7	NA	TRBD1	TRBV4-1	16	TGCGCCAGCAGCCCACGACAGGGGGCTTATCGATACGAGCAGTACTTC	CASSPRQGAYRYEQYF
TRBJ1-1	NA	NA	TRBV6-5	16	TGTGCCAGCAGTTACACAGGGTCCTGGGGGAACACTGAAGCTTTCTTT	CASSYTGSWGNTEAFF
TRBJ1-6	NA	TRBD1	TRBV2	17	TGTGCCAGCAGTGGGCAGGGCGGGACAGGGGGTAATTCACCCCTCCACTTT	CASSGQGGTGGNSPLHF
TRBJ2-7	NA	NA	TRBV6-6	14	TGTGCCAGCAGTACTGGGGGACATCCCTACGAGCAGTACTTC	CASSTGGHPYEQYF
TRBJ1-1	NA	NA	TRBV6-4	13	TGTGCCAGTTCGACAGACATGAACACTGAAGCTTTCTTT	CASSTDMNTEAFF
TRBJ1-3	NA	NA	TRBV6-1	14	TGTGCCAGCAGGGGGGCAGTCTCTGGAAACACCATATATTTT	CASRGAVSGNTIYF
TRBJ2-7	NA	NA	TRBV19	11	TGTGCCAGTAGGAGTTCCTACGAGCAGTACTTC	CASRSSYEQYF
TRBJ2-1	once	NA	TRBV27	14	TGTGCCAGCGGTCTGGGGGCGATTCTCAATGAGCAGTTCTTC	CASGLGAILNEQFF
TRBJ2-7	NA	NA	TRBV27	12	TGTGCGCAGCAACGGGTGCCCTACGAGCAGTACTTC	CAQQRVPYEQYF
TRBJ2-3	once	TRBD1	TRBV19	15	TGTGCCAGTAACCCGCGGACAGGGGGCACAGATACGCAGTATTTT	CASNPRTGGTDTQYF
TRBJ2-4	NA	NA	TRBV9	14	TGTGCCAGCAGCGTCAATTCCGAGGGAAACATTCAGTACTTC	CASSVNSEGNIQYF
TRBJ2-3	NA	NA	TRBV5-1	15	TGCGCCAGCAGTGTAGAGAAGAGGGCTACAGATACGCAGTATTTT	CASSVEKRATDTQYF
TRBJ1-1	NA	NA	TRBV9	15	TGTGCCAGCAGCCCATGGGACACCTATAACACTGAAGCTTTCTTT	CASSPWDTYNTEAFF
TRBJ2-7	NA	TRBD1	TRBV7-8	15	TGTGCCAGCAGCTTAGAAGGGACAGGGTACTACGAGCAGTACTTC	CASSLEGTGYYEQYF
TRBJ1-1	NA	NA	TRBV29-1	13	TGCAGCGTTGAAGGGGAGATGAACACTGAAGCTTTCTTT	CSVEGEMNTEAFF
TRBJ2-7	NA	TRBD1	TRBV7-6	15	TGTGCCAGCAGCTTAGAGACAGGGGGCGGCTACGAGCAGTACTTC	CASSLETGGGYEQYF
TRBJ2-7	NA	TRBD2	TRBV27	13	TGTGCCAGCTCTAGCGGGGCCTCCTACGAGCAGTACTTC	CASSSGASYEQYF